This paragraph reports one T cell receptor beta chain. Its antigen remains undetermined. Base qualities are missing; no much larger clone stands one base away. The CDR3 regions of human TCRbeta chains were analyzed by immunosequencing. In the paper's pipeline: TCRs in the repertoires were matched against a reference library of SARS-CoV-2-specific TCRs that had been generated with the MIRA antigen-specificity platform. Breadth was defined as the fraction of unique TCRs that were SARS-CoV-2-associated, and depth was defined as the fraction of total T cells that were SARS-CoV-2-associated. Each spike-specific TCR was assigned to its reactive spike region and to a CD4 or CD8 class using the MIRA data. Log10-transformed breadth and depth values were compared by one-way ANOVA with Sidak's multiple comparisons tests. In its TCRdb copy, this immuneACCESS table keeps in-frame sequences only and misses some clones. Where compared with another copy, unresolved V genes explain less than half of these, and the others have no known cause. The V and J calls and clone size were taken over from that table, and D and trimming were inferred from the DNA. For this sample there are around 120,000 clones; about nine tenths appear just once. Roughly 7.7% of the sample goes to the ten largest clones.

This specimen comes from a study of T cell responses to AZD1222 COVID-19 vaccine (dated by TCRdb to the early 2020s). General notes on the study: Because spike-specific TCR depth and breadth did not differ between the two schedules, AZD1222 recipients who got a second dose at roughly 4 weeks were pooled with those who got a second dose at roughly 12 weeks. A total of 230 to 250 trial participants underwent TCR sequencing, of whom about 210 received two doses of AZD1222 and some 25 received two doses of the MenACWY control vaccine. Enrollment into the trials was organized by age into subgroups of 18-55, 56-69 and 70-plus years, and those subgroups contained around 150, 28 and 57 TCR-sequenced participants, respectively. What the work shows at the level of the full study, not this receptor alone: In the small 56-69-year group, the increase in depth fell short of significance, most likely because of low power. Most participants were white British and females outnumbered males, and the authors suggested that clonal diversity may have been underestimated. Reportedly, almost half of the unique spike-specific TCRs recognized epitopes lying outside the regions that are mutated in the B.1.351 and B.1.1.7 variants. Conclusions about previously exposed vaccinees were limited because only a handful of AZD1222 recipients were SARS-CoV-2 seropositive at baseline. Because no day 14 peak-response samples were available, the repertoires could be characterized only after the peak T cell response. CD4 TCRs associated with the vaccine covered the entire spike protein, and the dominant responses were in regions 160-218 and 743-854. Spike-specific TCR breadth and depth rose significantly after two AZD1222 doses compared with day 0 and with MenACWY recipients.

V is clipped by 1 base and J by 0 bases, and the sequence between their germline boundaries is 13 bases long. The CDR3 has 16 amino acids, counting the end cysteine and phenylalanine. Just CDR3 DNA is preserved here, 48 bases in frame from base 1. In the germline V gene (reference sequence), CDR1 corresponds to GTSNPN and CDR2 to SVGIG. Interpreted using the paper, the time point label stands for: baseline before first vaccination. Vaccinee samples were obtained from the UK trials COV001 and COV002, which included a single-blind randomized controlled phase 2/3 trial of AZD1222 (ChAdOx1 nCoV-19) in healthy adults. For TCRbeta chain sequencing, PBMC samples were collected from trial participants at day 0 and at day 28 after the second dose.

Here the sequenced sample was peripheral blood, taken on day 0 of AZD1222 vaccination. This TCR was recovered from an adult in good health. The receptor chain draws on TRBV30 and TRBJ1-3; the D gene assignment is ambiguous. The bases read TGTGCCTGGAGTGCACTGTCCTGGGCCTCTGGAAACACCATATATTTT. Translation gives CAWSALSWASGNTIYF.